This passage covers 2 T cell receptor beta chains from one sample sequenced in a study of regulatory T cells in long-lasting Graves disease. Documented time point: newly diagnosed GD, antithyroid drugs for less than 3 months. PBMC-extracted RNA yielded the TCR library. With iRepertoire HTBI primers and Arm-PCR of CDR3 regions, TCR beta libraries were built. TCRdb reanalysed the multiplex PCR reads using MiXCR and keeps one entry per CDR3 protein. The sample includes approximately 230,000 distinct CDR3 sequences, around 17% seen only once; the top ten take approximately 20%. Sample: peripheral blood mononuclear cells (PBMCs), taken at new diagnosis, from a patient treated with antithyroid drugs. The receptors originated from a female donor with Graves disease.

This clonotype showed up many times. This chain uses TRBV11-2 with TRBJ2-5, with TRBD1 identical over 11 bases. Germline CDR1 is SGHAT and CDR2 is FQNNGV. V lost 5 bases, J lost 2 bases, and 4 bases stayed unmatched. The CDR3 length is 15 residues. The CDR3 nucleotides are TGTGCCAGCAGCCACGGGACAGGGGGGCAAGAGACCCAGTACTTC. It encodes CASSHGTGGQETQYF.

With respect to this clonotype: Possible read error: a much larger clone is one base away. The chain employs TRBV28 and TRBJ2-3; D is unresolved. The CDR3 length is 13 residues. Germline assignment: CDR1 MDHEN and CDR2 SYDVKM. The CDR3 region is CASSLPHTDTHYF. In DNA, the CDR3 is TGTGCCAGCAGTTTACCGCACACAGATACGCATTATTTT.